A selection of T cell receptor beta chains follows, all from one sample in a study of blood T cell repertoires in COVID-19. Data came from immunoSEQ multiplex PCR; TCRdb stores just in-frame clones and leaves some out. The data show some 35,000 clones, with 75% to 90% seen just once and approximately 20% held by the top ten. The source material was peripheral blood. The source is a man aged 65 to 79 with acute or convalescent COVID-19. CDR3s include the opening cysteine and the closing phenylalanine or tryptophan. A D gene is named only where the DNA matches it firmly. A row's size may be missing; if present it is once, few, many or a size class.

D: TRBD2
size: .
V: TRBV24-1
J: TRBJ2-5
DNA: TGTGCCACCGGGACTAGCGGGAGTCGTGGGCAAGAGACCCAGTACTTC
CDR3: CATGTSGSRGQETQYF

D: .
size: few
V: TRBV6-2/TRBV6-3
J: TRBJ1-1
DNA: TGTGCCAGCAGTTACTCGAGGAGTGAAGCTTTCTTT
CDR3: CASSYSRSEAFF

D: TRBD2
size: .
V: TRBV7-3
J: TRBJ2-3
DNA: TGTGCCAGCAGCCCTTTAGCGGGAGTCCTTACGCAGTATTTT
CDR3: CASSPLAGVLTQYF

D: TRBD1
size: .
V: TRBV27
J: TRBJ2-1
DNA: TGTGCCAGCAGTATCGGGACAGGGGAGAGTGAGCAGTTCTTC
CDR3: CASSIGTGESEQFF

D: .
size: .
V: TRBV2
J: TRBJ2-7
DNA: TGTGCCAGCAGCGGAGGGGCAGGAGTCTACGAGCAGTACTTC
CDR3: CASSGGAGVYEQYF

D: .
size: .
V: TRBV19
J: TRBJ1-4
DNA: TGTGCCAGTAGGAGCGACAGTGCGCCTAACAGTGAAAAACTGTTTTTT
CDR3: CASRSDSAPNSEKLFF

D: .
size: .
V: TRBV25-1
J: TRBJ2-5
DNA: TGTGCCAGCAGTGAAAGTGGGCAGGGTATGGAGACCCAGTACTTC
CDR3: CASSESGQGMETQYF

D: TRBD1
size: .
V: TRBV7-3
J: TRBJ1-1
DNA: TGTGCCAGCAGCGCGACAGGGGGCTGGACTGAAGCTTTCTTT
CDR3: CASSATGGWTEAFF

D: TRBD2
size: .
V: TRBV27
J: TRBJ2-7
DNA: TGTGCCAGCAGCGGACTAGCGGGAGGGCCTGGGGTCTACGAGCAGTACTTC
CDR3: CASSGLAGGPGVYEQYF

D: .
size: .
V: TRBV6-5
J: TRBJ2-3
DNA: TGTGCCAGCAGTACAAGATCAGATACGCAGTATTTT
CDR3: CASSTRSDTQYF

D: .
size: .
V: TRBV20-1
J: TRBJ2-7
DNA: TGCAGTGCTAGTAGGTTGCTGGAGGGGAACTACGAGCAGTACTTC
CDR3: CSASRLLEGNYEQYF

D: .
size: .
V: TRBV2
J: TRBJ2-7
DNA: TGTGCCAGCCTCCCTGGTGAGCCCCACTACGAGCAGTACTTC
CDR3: CASLPGEPHYEQYF

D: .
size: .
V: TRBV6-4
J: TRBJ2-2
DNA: TGTGCCAGCAGTGTCGCTGCAACCCCGGGATCTAAGAACACCGGGGAGCTGTTTTTT
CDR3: CASSVAATPGSKNTGELFF

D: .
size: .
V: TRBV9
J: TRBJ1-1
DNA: TGTGCCAGCAGCCCCGAATACCAGATTAAGAACACTGAAGCTTTCTTT
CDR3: CASSPEYQIKNTEAFF

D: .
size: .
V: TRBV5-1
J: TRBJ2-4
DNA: TGCGCCAGCAGCTTGGGGAGCACCCCTCCTCAAAACATTCAGTACTTC
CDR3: CASSLGSTPPQNIQYF

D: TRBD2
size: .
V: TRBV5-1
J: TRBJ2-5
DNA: TGCGCCAGCAGCGTAGCGGGAGGGCAAGAGACCCAGTACTTC
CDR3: CASSVAGGQETQYF

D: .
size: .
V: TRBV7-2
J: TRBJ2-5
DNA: TGTGCCAGCAGCTTAGTCAAGGGGCAAGAGACCCAGTACTTC
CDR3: CASSLVKGQETQYF

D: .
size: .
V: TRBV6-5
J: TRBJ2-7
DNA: TGTGCCAGCAGTTACTCACTACCCAACTCCTACGAGCAGTACTTC
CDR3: CASSYSLPNSYEQYF

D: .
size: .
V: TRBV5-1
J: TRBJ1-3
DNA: TGCGCCAGCAGCCTGACATTCTCTGGAAACACCATATATTTT
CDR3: CASSLTFSGNTIYF

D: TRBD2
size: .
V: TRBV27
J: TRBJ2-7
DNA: TGTGCCAGCAGTCCTGTCCTCCTAGCGGGAGGCCCCTACGAGCAGTACTTC
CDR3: CASSPVLLAGGPYEQYF

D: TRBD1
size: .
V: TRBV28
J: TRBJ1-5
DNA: TGTGCCAGCAGTCCGGGACAGGGGGATCAGCCCCAGCATTTT
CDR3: CASSPGQGDQPQHF

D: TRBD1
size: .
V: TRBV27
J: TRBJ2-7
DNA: TGTGCCAGCGGAGAAGCCGGGGACAGGCTTCACGAGCAGTACTTC
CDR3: CASGEAGDRLHEQYF